This T cell receptor (beta chain) was obtained from a study of preoperative IRX-2 immunotherapy in early breast cancer. As to treatment: preoperative locoregional IRX-2 cytokine immunotherapy. V was clipped by 4 bases and J by 4 bases, with 10 bases between them. In germline, CDR1 is SGHNT, CDR2 YENEEA. This CDR3 has 14 amino acids. Method: immunoSEQ multiplex PCR; TCRdb's copy keeps in-frame clones and lacks some. Of 75,000 to 100,000 clones in the sample, 86% were seen once. Here the sequenced sample was tumor tissue, taken after IRX-2 immunotherapy. This receptor was taken from a human donor with breast cancer. The V gene is TRBV11-3, the J gene TRBJ1-4, with D possibly matching TRBD1 (5 bases). Written as DNA, the CDR3 is TGTGCCAGCAGCTCGGCAGGGCTTAATGAAAAACTGTTTTTT. This translates into CASSSAGLNEKLFF.